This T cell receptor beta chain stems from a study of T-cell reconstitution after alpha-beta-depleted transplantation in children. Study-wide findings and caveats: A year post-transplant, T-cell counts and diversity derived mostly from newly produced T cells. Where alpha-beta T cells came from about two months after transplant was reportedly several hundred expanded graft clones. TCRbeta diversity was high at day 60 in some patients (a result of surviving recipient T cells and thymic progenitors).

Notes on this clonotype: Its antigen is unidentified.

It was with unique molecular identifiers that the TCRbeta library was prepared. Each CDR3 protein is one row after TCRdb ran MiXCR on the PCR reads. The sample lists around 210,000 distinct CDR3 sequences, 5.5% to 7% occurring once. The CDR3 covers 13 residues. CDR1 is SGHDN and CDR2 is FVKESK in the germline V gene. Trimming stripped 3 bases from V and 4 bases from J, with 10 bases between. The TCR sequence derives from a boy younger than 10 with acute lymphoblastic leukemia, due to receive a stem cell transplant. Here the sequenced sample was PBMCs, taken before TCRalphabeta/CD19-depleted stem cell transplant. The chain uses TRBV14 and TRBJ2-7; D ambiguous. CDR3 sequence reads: CASSHTSRYEQYF. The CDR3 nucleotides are TGTGCCAGCAGCCATACTTCCCGTTACGAGCAGTACTTC.